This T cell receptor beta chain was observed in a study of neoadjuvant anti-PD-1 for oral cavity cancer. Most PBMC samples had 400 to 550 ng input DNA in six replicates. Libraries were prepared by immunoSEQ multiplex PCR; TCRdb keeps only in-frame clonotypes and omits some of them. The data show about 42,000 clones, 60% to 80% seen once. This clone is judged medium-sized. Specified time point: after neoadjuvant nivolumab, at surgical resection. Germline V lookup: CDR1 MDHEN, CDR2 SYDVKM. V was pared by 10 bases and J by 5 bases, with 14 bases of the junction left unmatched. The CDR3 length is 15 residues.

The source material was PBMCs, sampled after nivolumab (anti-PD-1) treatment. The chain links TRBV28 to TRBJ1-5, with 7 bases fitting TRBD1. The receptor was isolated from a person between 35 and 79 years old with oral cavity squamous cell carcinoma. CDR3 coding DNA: TGTGCCACCTCTTTACGGGGGACAGAATATCAGCCCCAGCATTTT. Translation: CATSLRGTEYQPQHF.